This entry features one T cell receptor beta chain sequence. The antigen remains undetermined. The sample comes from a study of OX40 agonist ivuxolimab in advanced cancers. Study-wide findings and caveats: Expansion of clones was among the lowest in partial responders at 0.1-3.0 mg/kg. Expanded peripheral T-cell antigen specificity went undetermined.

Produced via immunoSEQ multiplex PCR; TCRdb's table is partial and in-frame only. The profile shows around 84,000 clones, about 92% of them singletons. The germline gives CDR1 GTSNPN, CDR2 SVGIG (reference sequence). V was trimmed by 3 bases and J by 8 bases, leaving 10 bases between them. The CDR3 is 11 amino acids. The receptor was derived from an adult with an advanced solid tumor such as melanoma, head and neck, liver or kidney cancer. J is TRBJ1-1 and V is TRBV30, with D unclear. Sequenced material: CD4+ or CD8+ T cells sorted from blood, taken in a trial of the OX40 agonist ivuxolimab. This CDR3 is CAWRGVEEAFF. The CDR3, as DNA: TGTGCCTGGAGGGGAGTGGAAGAAGCTTTCTTT.